What follows are 30 T cell receptor beta chains derived from one specimen sequenced in a study of vaccination and CD4 T cells after COVID-19. Antigens of these TCRs are unknown. Sample treatment: approximately 11-day PBMC culture with coronavirus spike peptide pools or control peptides (ViraFEST assay). Once obtained from cultured CD4+ T cells, the DNA was sequenced using the Oncomine TCR Beta short-read assay. TCRdb re-called the PCR reads through MiXCR, storing one row per CDR3 protein. This repertoire shows approximately 11,000 distinct CDR3 sequences, approximately 50% found once; its top ten account for 21%. Input material: CD4+ T cells from blood, cultured in vitro. These receptors all come from a human donor who had recovered from COVID-19.

The chain has TRBV24-1 and TRBJ2-5, with D perhaps given as TRBD1 or TRBD2 (5 bases each). The V end was cut by 3 bases, the J end by 4 bases, with 14 bases between. Per germline, CDR1 KGHDR and CDR2 SFDVKD. CDR3 size: 15 residues. The CDR3 here is CATSDPQGEGETQYF. The CDR3, as DNA: TGTGCCACCAGTGATCCGCAGGGTGAGGGAGAGACCCAGTACTTC.

This clonotype was recorded a few times. This rearrangement joins TRBV10-1 to TRBJ1-5, with D uncertain. This CDR3 has 12 amino acids. The V end lost 4 bases, the J end lost 5 bases, and 6 bases lay between the germline ends. Germline values: CDR1 WNHNN, CDR2 SYGVQD (reference sequence). CDR3 coding DNA: TGCGCCAGCAGTGTTGGGGATCAGCCCCAGCATTTT. Encoded protein: CASSVGDQPQHF.

V usage is TRBV7-8 and J usage is TRBJ2-1, with D unclear. This CDR3 is built from 13 residues. V shed 1 base and J shed 4 bases, with 5 bases lying between them. CDR1 SGHVS and CDR2 FQNEAQ come from the germline V gene. Here the CDR3 DNA reads TGTGCCAGCAGCTTAGGCCAGTACAATGAGCAGTTCTTC. It specifies CASSLGQYNEQFF.

The CDR3 protein is CASSEWGDSPLHF. CDR3 coding DNA: TGCGCCAGCAGTGAGTGGGGGGATTCACCCCTCCACTTT. The J gene is TRBJ1-6, the V gene TRBV10-2, with D perhaps matching TRBD1 (5 bases). The germline V gene encodes CDR1 WSHSY and CDR2 SAAADI. V was cut by 1 base and J by 8 bases, with 6 bases left in between. The CDR3 totals 13 residues.

The chain carries TRBV24-1 and TRBJ1-5; TRBD1 matches 9 bases. After removal of 5 bases from V and 2 bases from J, the junction contained 0 bases not matched to a gene. The germline V gene has CDR1 KGHDR and CDR2 SFDVKD. CDR3 size: 14 residues. For the CDR3, the DNA is TGTGCCACCAGTGGGACAGGGGGCAATCAGCCCCAGCATTTT. This encodes CATSGTGGNQPQHF.

This clonotype occurred a few times. The chain combines TRBV6-1 with TRBJ1-2; 8 nucleotides match TRBD1. This CDR3 region has 13 residues. CDR1 is MNHNS, CDR2 SASEGT, per germline. Losses at the gene ends were 5 bases for V and 4 bases for J; bases not matched to a gene: 3. Here the CDR3 reads CASSPTGGYGYTF. The CDR3, as DNA: TGTGCCAGCAGTCCTACAGGGGGCTATGGCTACACCTTC.

The chain uses TRBV20-1 and TRBJ1-6; 10 positions match TRBD1. Germline V CDR1 and CDR2: DFQATT, SNEGSKA (reference sequence). The CDR3 is 18 amino acids. Trimming cost V 0 bases and J 7 bases; bases outside gene matches: 12. This CDR3 reads CSARDLRSVGQGNSPLHF. The CDR3 coding sequence is TGCAGTGCTAGAGATCTTCGTTCCGTGGGACAGGGGAATTCACCCCTCCACTTT.

This clonotype was observed a handful of times. The V and J genes are TRBV20-1 and TRBJ1-6; D is uncertain. This CDR3 contains 14 residues. Deletions cut 3 bases from V and 6 bases from J, with 12 bases between. Germline CDR1 DFQATT, CDR2 SNEGSKA (reference sequence). The CDR3 reads CSASWQRINSPLHF. The DNA for the CDR3 is TGCAGTGCTAGTTGGCAGAGGATTAATTCACCCCTCCACTTT.

This clonotype occurred a few times. The chain couples TRBV7-3 to TRBJ2-2, with D tentatively TRBD1 (6 bases). This CDR3 has 13 amino acids. Deletions cut 7 bases from V and 9 bases from J, with 15 bases between. From germline, CDR1 is SGHTA and CDR2 FQGTGA. The CDR3 region is CASTYSGGRELFF. CDR3 coding DNA: TGTGCCAGCACCTACAGTGGGGGCAGGGAGCTGTTTTTT.

The rearrangement uses TRBV27 and TRBJ2-7; 9 nucleotides line up with TRBD1. Germline V gives CDR1 MNHEY, CDR2 SMNVEV (reference sequence). CDR3 size: 17 residues. V trimming: 1 base; J trimming: 5 bases; junction bases outside the gene matches: 12. CDR3 residues: CASSLLKGQGIDNEQYF. In DNA, the CDR3 is TGTGCCAGCAGTTTATTGAAGGGACAGGGTATAGACAACGAGCAGTACTTC.

The rearrangement joins TRBV28 to TRBJ1-2, with D unclear. The V and J ends lost 5 bases and 5 bases respectively, with 9 bases between them. Germline V CDR1 and CDR2: MDHEN, SYDVKM. The length of the CDR3 is 12 residues. CDR3 DNA sequence: TGTGCCAGCAGTCAAAATACATATGGCTACACCTTC. Translation gives CASSQNTYGYTF.

This clonotype was picked up one time. The rearrangement links TRBV28 to TRBJ1-2, with D perhaps TRBD1 (5 bases). CDR1 MDHEN and CDR2 SYDVKM come from the germline V gene. The CDR3 has 13 residues. V shed 4 bases and J shed 5 bases, with 11 bases lying between them. CDR3 DNA: TGTGCCAGCAGTTCACAGGTCGGGTATGGCTACACCTTC. Its protein product is CASSSQVGYGYTF.

The sample holds one count of this clonotype. The V call is TRBV20-1, the J call TRBJ2-7; 8 nucleotides line up with TRBD1. This CDR3 contains 15 residues. From germline, CDR1 is DFQATT and CDR2 SNEGSKA (reference sequence). The junction had 9 bases not matched to a gene; V was cut back by 2 bases and J by 3 bases. In DNA, the CDR3 is TGCAGTGCTAGACACATCAGGGGGCCACACTACGAGCAGTACTTC. It yields the protein CSARHIRGPHYEQYF.

The chain uses TRBV7-8 and TRBJ2-5; TRBD1 might be the D (6 bases). CDR3 length: 14 amino acids. Per the germline V gene, CDR1 is SGHVS and CDR2 is FQNEAQ. V was shortened by 1 base and J by 5 bases, with 11 bases between the two germline ends. The CDR3 bases are TGTGCCAGCAGCTTAGATAGGGGGTCCGAGACCCAGTACTTC. It specifies CASSLDRGSETQYF.

The chain has TRBV6-1 and TRBJ1-3; D not certain. The ends were cut back, 8 bases at V and 2 bases at J, with 7 bases in the middle. The CDR3 sequence is 12 residues long. Per germline, CDR1 MNHNS and CDR2 SASEGT. The CDR3 loop is CASGVTGNTIYF. The CDR3 nucleotides are TGTGCCAGCGGAGTCACTGGAAACACCATATATTTT.

The rearrangement links TRBV29-1 to TRBJ2-5; 8 nucleotides match TRBD2. This CDR3 is 14 amino acids long. Germline CDR1 reads SQVTM; CDR2 reads ANQGSEA. The V segment lost 5 bases and the J segment 4 bases; nucleotides outside the gene matches: 9. The CDR3 DNA reads TGCAGCGTTAACACCGGGACTAGAAGAGAGACCCAGTACTTC. It encodes CSVNTGTRRETQYF.

This clonotype appeared once. The chain employs TRBV1 and TRBJ1-2; TRBD1, as called in the table, went unchecked against the DNA. TRBV1 is shown as a pseudogene. The length of the CDR3 is 16 residues. The CDR3 reads CTSSQGHRPGNYGYTF. The CDR3, as DNA: TGCACCAGCAGCCAAGGTCACAGGCCTGGAAACTATGGCTACACCTTC.

This clonotype ranks as medium-sized (0.01 to 0.1%). The gene calls are TRBV7-2 and TRBJ2-5; TRBD1 agrees at 8 bases. In germline, CDR1 is SGHTA, CDR2 FQGNSA. CDR3 length equals 14 residues. Trimming removed 3 bases from V and 3 bases from J; junction bases left unmatched: 3. The CDR3 reads CASSFRGREETQYF. In nucleotides, the CDR3 is TGTGCCAGCAGCTTCAGGGGGCGCGAAGAGACCCAGTACTTC.

DNA for the CDR3: TGTGCCAGCAGCATCCGGGACAGCTCCTACGAGCAGTACTTC. This encodes CASSIRDSSYEQYF. The chain couples TRBV6-1 to TRBJ2-7, with 7 bases lining up with TRBD1. The CDR3 length is 14 residues. CDR1 is MNHNS, CDR2 SASEGT, per germline. Trimming took 6 bases from V and 0 from J; bases not matched to a gene: 5.

This clonotype was counted between two and nine times. This chain joins TRBV20-1 and TRBJ2-1, with TRBD1 identical over 9 bases. V lost 5 bases to trimming and J lost 4 bases; unmatched junction nucleotides: 3. Germline CDR1 DFQATT, CDR2 SNEGSKA (reference sequence). The CDR3 length is 13 residues. Here the CDR3 DNA reads TGCAGTGCTCGGACAGGGGATTACAATGAGCAGTTCTTC. Translated, it gives CSARTGDYNEQFF.

The chain links TRBV7-9 to TRBJ1-1; D uncertain. The ends were cut back, 5 bases at V and 0 bases at J, with 13 bases in the middle. CDR1 and CDR2 from the germline V gene are SEHNR and FQNEAQ (reference sequence). The CDR3 is made up of 15 amino acids. Written as DNA, the CDR3 is TGTGCCAGCAGCCCTGAGAGGCCCATGAACACTGAAGCTTTCTTT. It encodes CASSPERPMNTEAFF.

In this sample, this clonotype turned up once. The rearrangement joins TRBV25-1 to TRBJ2-3; 8 bases match TRBD2. Germline lookup yields CDR1 MGHDK and CDR2 SYGVNS. V dropped 3 bases and J dropped 5; count of bases not matched to a gene: 7. The CDR3 is made up of 15 amino acids. CDR3 in amino acids: CASSDPGGGGDTQYF. The CDR3 coding sequence is TGTGCCAGCAGTGACCCGGGGGGGGGCGGAGATACGCAGTATTTT.

V usage is TRBV28 and J usage is TRBJ1-2, with 7 bases fitting TRBD1. Germline V CDR1 and CDR2: MDHEN, SYDVKM. The V segment lost 6 bases and the J segment 4 bases; nucleotides outside the gene matches: 5. This CDR3 has 13 residues. CDR3 DNA sequence: TGTGCCAGCAGCCGAAGACAGGGCTATGGCTACACCTTC. Amino acids: CASSRRQGYGYTF.

V usage is TRBV28 and J usage is TRBJ2-7, with D tentatively TRBD1 or TRBD2 (7 bases each). Germline-derived CDR1 and CDR2 are MDHEN and SYDVKM. With 6 bases removed from V and 0 bases from J, the gap between germline ends came to 24 bases. The CDR3 runs to 18 residues. This CDR3 is CASRTVRGRGGFSYEQYF. In DNA form, the CDR3 reads TGTGCCAGCAGGACAGTGAGGGGGCGCGGGGGTTTCTCCTACGAGCAGTACTTC.

V gene TRBV20-1 combines with J gene TRBJ2-3, with a weak D call TRBD1 (6 bases). Looked up from germline, CDR1 is DFQATT and CDR2 is SNEGSKA (reference sequence). The CDR3 is made up of 16 amino acids. V lost 0 bases, J lost 2 bases, and 15 bases lay in between. Written as DNA, the CDR3 is TGCAGTGCTAGAGATCTTTCCAGGACAGCCACAGATACGCAGTATTTT. Amino acids: CSARDLSRTATDTQYF.

The V call is TRBV19, the J call TRBJ1-1, with D maybe TRBD1 (6 bases). Trimming removed 5 bases at V and 1 base at J, with 11 bases between. Germline V gives CDR1 LNHDA, CDR2 SQIVND (reference sequence). The CDR3 sequence is 14 residues long. The CDR3 DNA follows: TGTGCCAGTAGTCCTCGGACAGCGAACACTGAAGCTTTCTTT. The encoded protein is CASSPRTANTEAFF.

The CDR3 nucleotides are TGTGCCAGCAGCTTATGGACTACCTCGGGAGATACGCAGTATTTT. Encoded protein: CASSLWTTSGDTQYF. The V and J genes are TRBV11-1 and TRBJ2-3; D may be TRBD2 (6 bases). CDR3 length: 15 residues. CDR1 and CDR2 from the germline V gene are SGHAT and FQDESV (reference sequence). The V and J ends lost 2 bases and 5 bases respectively, with 14 bases between them.

The V gene is TRBV19, the J gene TRBJ2-1; maybe TRBD1 (5 bases). The V end lost 3 bases, the J end lost 5 bases, and 11 bases lay between the germline ends. The CDR3 is made up of 14 amino acids. Per germline, CDR1 LNHDA and CDR2 SQIVND (reference sequence). CDR3 bases: TGTGCCAGTAGTATCGGACACCCACACAATGAGCAGTTCTTC. Amino acids: CASSIGHPHNEQFF.

There are a few counts of this clonotype. The chain combines TRBV11-3 with TRBJ2-2; D not resolved. The CDR3 runs 14 residues. With 2 bases removed from V and 3 bases from J, the gap between germline ends came to 7 bases. The V gene's germline CDR1 is SGHNT and CDR2 YENEEA. CDR3 sequence (DNA): TGTGCCAGCAGCTTACGTCAGGACACCGGGGAGCTGTTTTTT. Translating it yields CASSLRQDTGELFF. The full variable domain, its missing parts supplied by reference TRBV11-3 and TRBJ2-2, is EAGVVQSPRYKIIEKKQPVAFWCNPISGHNTLYWYLQNLGQGPELLIRYENEEAVDDSQLPKDRFSAERLKGVDSTLKIQPAELGDSAVYLCASSLRQDTGELFFGEGSRLTVL.

The genes are TRBV19 and TRBJ1-5; 7 bases are a match to TRBD1. The germline CDR1 and CDR2 sequences are LNHDA and SQIVND (reference sequence). The CDR3 has 14 amino acids. V was clipped by 4 bases and J by 5 bases; unmatched bases: 5. CDR3 in amino acids: CASSTTGSYQPQHF. CDR3 sequence (DNA): TGTGCCAGTAGTACGACAGGGAGCTATCAGCCCCAGCATTTT.